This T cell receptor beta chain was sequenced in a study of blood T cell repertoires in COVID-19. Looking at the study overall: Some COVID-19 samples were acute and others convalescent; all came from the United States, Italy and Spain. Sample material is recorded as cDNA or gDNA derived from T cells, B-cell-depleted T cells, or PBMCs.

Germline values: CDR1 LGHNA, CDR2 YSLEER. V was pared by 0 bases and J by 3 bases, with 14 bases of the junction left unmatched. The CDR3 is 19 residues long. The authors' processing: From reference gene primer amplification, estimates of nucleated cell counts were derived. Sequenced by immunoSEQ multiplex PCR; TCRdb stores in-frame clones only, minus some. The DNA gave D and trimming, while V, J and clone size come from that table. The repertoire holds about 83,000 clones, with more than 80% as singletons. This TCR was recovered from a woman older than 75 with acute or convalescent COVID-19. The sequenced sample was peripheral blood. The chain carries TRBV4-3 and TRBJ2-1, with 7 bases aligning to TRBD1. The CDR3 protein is CASSQDTGADSLFYNEQFF. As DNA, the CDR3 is TGCGCCAGCAGCCAAGATACAGGGGCCGACTCCTTATTCTACAATGAGCAGTTCTTC.